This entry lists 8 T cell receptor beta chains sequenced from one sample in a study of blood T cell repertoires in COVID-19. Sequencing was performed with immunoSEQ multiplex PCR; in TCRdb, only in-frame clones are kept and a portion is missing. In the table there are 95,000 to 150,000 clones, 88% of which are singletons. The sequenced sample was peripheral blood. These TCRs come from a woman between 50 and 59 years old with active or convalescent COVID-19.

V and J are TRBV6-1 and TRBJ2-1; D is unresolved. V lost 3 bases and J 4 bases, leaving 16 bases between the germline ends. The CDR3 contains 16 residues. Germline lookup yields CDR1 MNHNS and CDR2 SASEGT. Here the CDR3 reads CASSDQVVSSYNEQFF. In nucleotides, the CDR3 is TGTGCCAGCAGTGACCAAGTAGTGAGTTCTTACAATGAGCAGTTCTTC.

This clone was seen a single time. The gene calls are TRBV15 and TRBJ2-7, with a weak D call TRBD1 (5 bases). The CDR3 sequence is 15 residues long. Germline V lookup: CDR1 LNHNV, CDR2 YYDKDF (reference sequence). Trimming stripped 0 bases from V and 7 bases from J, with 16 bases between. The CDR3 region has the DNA TGTGCCACCAGCAGAGATCACAGGCAGGGTGGGGAGCAGTACTTC. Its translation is CATSRDHRQGGEQYF.

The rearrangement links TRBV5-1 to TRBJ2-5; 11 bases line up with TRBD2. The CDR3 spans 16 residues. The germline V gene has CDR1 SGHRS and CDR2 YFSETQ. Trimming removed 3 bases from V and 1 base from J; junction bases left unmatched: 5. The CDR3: CASSWGLAALQETQYF. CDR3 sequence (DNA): TGCGCCAGCAGCTGGGGACTAGCGGCTCTCCAAGAGACCCAGTACTTC.

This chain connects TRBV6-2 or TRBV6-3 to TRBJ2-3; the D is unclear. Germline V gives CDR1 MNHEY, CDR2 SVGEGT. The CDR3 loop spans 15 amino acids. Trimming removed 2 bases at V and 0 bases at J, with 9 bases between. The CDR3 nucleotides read TGTGCCAGCAGTTACCCCCCAGGAAGCACAGATACGCAGTATTTT. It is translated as CASSYPPGSTDTQYF.

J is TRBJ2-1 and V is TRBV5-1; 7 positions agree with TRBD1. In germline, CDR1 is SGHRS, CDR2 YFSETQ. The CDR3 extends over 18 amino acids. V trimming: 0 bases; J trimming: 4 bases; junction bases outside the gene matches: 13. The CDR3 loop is CASSLASQTGSRYNEQFF. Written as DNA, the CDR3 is TGCGCCAGCAGCTTGGCCAGTCAGACAGGGTCAAGGTACAATGAGCAGTTCTTC. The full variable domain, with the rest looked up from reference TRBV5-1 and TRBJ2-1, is KAGVTQTPRYLIKTRGQQVTLSCSPISGHRSVSWYQQTPGQGLQFLFEYFSETQRNKGNFPGRFSGRQFSNSRSEMNVSTLELGDSALYLCASSLASQTGSRYNEQFFGPGTRLTVL.

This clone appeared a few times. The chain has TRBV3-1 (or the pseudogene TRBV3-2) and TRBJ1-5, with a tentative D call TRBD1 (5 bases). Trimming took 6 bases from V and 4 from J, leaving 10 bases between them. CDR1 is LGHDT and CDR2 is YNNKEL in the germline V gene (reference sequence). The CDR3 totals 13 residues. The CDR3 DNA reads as TGTGCCAGCAGTCAGGGAAGAAATCAGCCCCAGCATTTT. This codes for CASSQGRNQPQHF.

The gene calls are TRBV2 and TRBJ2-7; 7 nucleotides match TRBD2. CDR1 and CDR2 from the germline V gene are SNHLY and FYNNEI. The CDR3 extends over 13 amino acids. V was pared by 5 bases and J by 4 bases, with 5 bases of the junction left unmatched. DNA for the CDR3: TGTGCCAGCAGTCTAGCGGCGTTATACGAGCAGTACTTC. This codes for CASSLAALYEQYF.

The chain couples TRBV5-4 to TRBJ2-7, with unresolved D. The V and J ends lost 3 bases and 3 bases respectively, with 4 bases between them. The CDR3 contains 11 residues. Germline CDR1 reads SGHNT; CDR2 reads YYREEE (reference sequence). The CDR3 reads CASSSYYEQYF. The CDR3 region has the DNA TGTGCCAGCAGCTCCTACTACGAGCAGTACTTC. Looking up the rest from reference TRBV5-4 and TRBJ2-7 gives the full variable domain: ETGVTQSPTHLIKTRGQQVTLRCSSQSGHNTVSWYQQALGQGPQFIFQYYREEENGRGNFPPRFSGLQFPNYSSELNVNALELDDSALYLCASSSYYEQYFGPGTRLTVT.